The 28 T cell receptor beta chains reported below all come from one sample, sequenced in a study of monozygotic twins with inflammatory bowel disease. TCRdb re-analyzed the 5' RACE reads; it lists each CDR3 protein once, without DNA. This listing includes over 110,000 distinct CDR3 sequences. The specimen sequenced was blood. The source is a human donor with ulcerative colitis or Crohn's disease, or a healthy co-twin of an affected twin (not recorded which).

The chain links TRBV5-1 to TRBJ1-4; no DNA is available, so the TRBD1 call from TCRdb remains unchecked. This CDR3 is 15 amino acids long. The V gene's germline CDR1 is SGHRS and CDR2 YFSETQ. The CDR3 sequence is CASSSGGTGGEKLFF. Drawing the rest from reference TRBV5-1 and TRBJ1-4, the complete variable domain is KAGVTQTPRYLIKTRGQQVTLSCSPISGHRSVSWYQQTPGQGLQFLFEYFSETQRNKGNFPGRFSGRQFSNSRSEMNVSTLELGDSALYLCASSSGGTGGEKLFFGSGTQLSVL.

V and J are TRBV20-1 and TRBJ2-7. The CDR3 extends over 15 amino acids. The germline V gene has CDR1 DFQATT and CDR2 SNEGSKA (reference sequence). The CDR3 loop reads CSAHSLGYAIYEQYF.

The chain couples TRBV5-1 to TRBJ2-7; TCRdb designates TRBD1, a call that cannot be tested without DNA. The CDR3 sequence is 14 residues long. The germline gives CDR1 SGHRS, CDR2 YFSETQ. The chain's CDR3 is CASSLGLSGNEQYF. The variable domain in full, with the rest retrieved from reference TRBV5-1 and TRBJ2-7, is KAGVTQTPRYLIKTRGQQVTLSCSPISGHRSVSWYQQTPGQGLQFLFEYFSETQRNKGNFPGRFSGRQFSNSRSEMNVSTLELGDSALYLCASSLGLSGNEQYFGPGTRLTVT.

V and J are TRBV5-5 and TRBJ1-6; absent DNA, TCRdb's TRBD1 call cannot be checked. The CDR3 has 15 amino acids. The germline CDR1 and CDR2 sequences are SGHKS and YYEKEE (reference sequence). The CDR3 loop reads CASSLRAGTNSPLHF. Full variable domain (outside the CDR3, taken from reference TRBV5-5 and TRBJ1-6): DAGVTQSPTHLIKTRGQQVTLRCSPISGHKSVSWYQQVLGQGPQFIFQYYEKEERGRGNFPDRFSARQFPNYSSELNVNALLLGDSALYLCASSLRAGTNSPLHFGNGTRLTVT.

The chain carries TRBV20-1 and TRBJ1-6. The CDR3 runs to 16 residues. Germline loops: CDR1 DFQATT, CDR2 SNEGSKA (reference sequence). CDR3 sequence reads: CSAKRAGDRDNSPLQF.

J is TRBJ2-7 and V is TRBV5-4. Germline CDR1 reads SGHNT; CDR2 reads YYREEE (reference sequence). The CDR3 contains 13 residues. This chain's CDR3 is CASSSDYKYEQYF.

The chain recombines TRBV18 with TRBJ1-6. Germline CDR1 is KGHSH and CDR2 is LQKENI. The CDR3 extends over 14 amino acids. CDR3: CASSSAGGNSPLHF.

The V gene is TRBV7-2, the J gene TRBJ1-2; the TCRdb D gene call, TRBD1, has no DNA to confirm it. CDR3 length: 15 amino acids. Germline lookup yields CDR1 SGHTA and CDR2 FQGNSA. CDR3: CASSFGTGSIYGYTF.

J is TRBJ1-1 and V is TRBV29-1; TCRdb designates TRBD1, a call that cannot be tested without DNA. The CDR3 is 14 amino acids. Per the germline V gene, CDR1 is SQVTM and CDR2 is ANQGSEA. Here the CDR3 reads CSVEGQGGYTEAFF.

CDR3 sequence: CASSPTGNSPLHF. The chain has TRBV7-9 and TRBJ1-6. The CDR3 sequence is 13 residues long. Germline loops: CDR1 SEHNR, CDR2 FQNEAQ (reference sequence).

The chain couples TRBV7-9 to TRBJ2-7; the TCRdb call, TRBD1, lacks DNA for checking. The V gene's germline CDR1 is SEHNR and CDR2 FQNEAQ (reference sequence). The CDR3 sequence is 15 residues long. CDR3 region: CASSLLTGGSYEQYF.

This rearrangement joins TRBV20-1 to TRBJ2-1; lacking DNA, the TRBD2 call made by TCRdb goes unchecked. Germline CDR1 is DFQATT and CDR2 is SNEGSKA (reference sequence). CDR3 length: 13 residues. CDR3 region: CSARELAGTEQFF.

The chain uses TRBV10-3 and TRBJ2-3; absent DNA, TCRdb's TRBD1 call cannot be checked. Germline V CDR1 and CDR2: ENHRY, SYGVKD. This CDR3 is 13 amino acids long. The CDR3 here is CAISTGSTDTQYF.

The CDR3 reads CASSLETGSSYTF. V is TRBV7-2 and J is TRBJ1-2; there is no DNA to check the TCRdb D call of TRBD1. The CDR3 covers 13 residues. The germline CDR1 and CDR2 sequences are SGHTA and FQGNSA.

This rearrangement joins TRBV7-2 to TRBJ2-4; TCRdb's D call, TRBD1, is unchecked because there is no DNA. The CDR3 sequence is 16 residues long. The germline gives CDR1 SGHTA, CDR2 FQGNSA. The CDR3 reads CASSPDRPLAKNIQYF. The full variable domain, rest sourced from reference TRBV7-2 and TRBJ2-4, is GAGVSQSPSNKVTEKGKDVELRCDPISGHTALYWYRQSLGQGLEFLIYFQGNSAPDKSGLPSDRFSAERTGGSVSTLTIQRTQQEDSAVYLCASSPDRPLAKNIQYFGAGTRLSVL.

This chain connects TRBV7-2 to TRBJ2-7; as DNA is missing, the TRBD1 call by TCRdb cannot be tested. The germline gives CDR1 SGHTA, CDR2 FQGNSA. The CDR3 consists of 12 residues. CDR3 region: CASSRQFYEQYF.

The chain combines TRBV6-2 or TRBV6-3 with TRBJ1-5; there is no DNA to check the TCRdb D call of TRBD1. Germline values: CDR1 MNHEY, CDR2 SVGEGT. The CDR3 sequence is 15 residues long. The CDR3 loop reads CASSRRGLNGQPQHF.

This rearrangement joins TRBV6-2 or TRBV6-3 to TRBJ2-2. Germline loops: CDR1 MNHEY, CDR2 SVGEGT. CDR3 length: 14 residues. CDR3 region: CASRYATNTGELFF.

CDR3 sequence: CASSPDGQGITGELFF. The chain employs TRBV5-1 and TRBJ2-2; TCRdb lists TRBD1, though no DNA is available to test this call. Germline CDR1 and CDR2: SGHRS and YFSETQ. This CDR3 is built from 16 residues.

The CDR3 protein is CASSIQGLNYGYTF. This sequence joins TRBV5-1 and TRBJ1-2; as DNA is missing, the TRBD1 call by TCRdb cannot be tested. Per germline, CDR1 SGHRS and CDR2 YFSETQ. The CDR3 is 14 residues long. Together with reference TRBV5-1 and TRBJ1-2, the CDR3 gives the full variable domain: KAGVTQTPRYLIKTRGQQVTLSCSPISGHRSVSWYQQTPGQGLQFLFEYFSETQRNKGNFPGRFSGRQFSNSRSEMNVSTLELGDSALYLCASSIQGLNYGYTFGSGTRLTVV.

CDR3 loop: CASSLVGTGTGGAAGANVLTF. The gene calls are TRBV11-3 and TRBJ2-6; checking the TCRdb D call of TRBD1 is not possible without DNA. The CDR3 sequence is 21 residues long. Germline V gene sequence: CDR1 SGHNT, CDR2 YENEEA.

The chain joins TRBV3-1 to TRBJ2-1. The CDR3 consists of 16 residues. The germline gives CDR1 LGHDT, CDR2 YNNKEL (reference sequence). CDR3 amino acids: CASSQYQDSSYNEQFF.

This chain joins TRBV5-1 and TRBJ2-1. Looked up from germline, CDR1 is SGHRS and CDR2 is YFSETQ. The CDR3 covers 15 residues. The CDR3 spells CASSLADPTYNEQFF.

The chain is built from TRBV9 and TRBJ2-2; no DNA is available, so the TRBD1 call from TCRdb remains unchecked. This CDR3 contains 15 residues. The germline V gene has CDR1 SGDLS and CDR2 YYNGEE. The CDR3: CASSNRDRVTGELFF.

The genes are TRBV5-1 and TRBJ1-1; the TCRdb call, TRBD1, lacks DNA for checking. In germline, CDR1 is SGHRS, CDR2 YFSETQ. The CDR3 loop spans 15 amino acids. CDR3 sequence: CASSRSGTENTEAFF. Full variable domain (remainder filled in from reference TRBV5-1 and TRBJ1-1): KAGVTQTPRYLIKTRGQQVTLSCSPISGHRSVSWYQQTPGQGLQFLFEYFSETQRNKGNFPGRFSGRQFSNSRSEMNVSTLELGDSALYLCASSRSGTENTEAFFGQGTRLTVV.

V usage is TRBV5-1 and J usage is TRBJ2-1; the TCRdb D gene call, TRBD1, has no DNA to confirm it. The CDR3 length is 14 residues. CDR1 and CDR2 (germline): SGHRS, YFSETQ. The CDR3 spells CASSGGQLYNEQFF.

The genes are TRBV6-1 and TRBJ2-5; no DNA is available, so the TRBD2 call from TCRdb remains unchecked. The CDR3 length is 18 residues. Germline CDR1 MNHNS, CDR2 SASEGT. The CDR3 sequence: CASSPTPGSGGYQETQYF.

V gene TRBV28 combines with J gene TRBJ2-7; TCRdb proposes TRBD1, but this gene call is untestable without DNA. This CDR3 comprises 14 residues. Germline CDR1 reads MDHEN; CDR2 reads SYDVKM. CDR3 loop: CASRTDSYGTEQYF. Based on the CDR3 plus reference TRBV28 and TRBJ2-7, the full variable domain is DVKVTQSSRYLVKRTGEKVFLECVQDMDHENMFWYRQDPGLGLRLIYFSYDVKMKEKGDIPEGYSVSREKKERFSLILESASTNQTSMYLCASRTDSYGTEQYFGPGTRLTVT.